Below, one T cell receptor beta chain is given with its context. Its cognate antigen is unknown. The data were taken from a study of Ad26.COV2.S vaccination and SARS-CoV-2 variants. Findings of the study overall: Substantial breadth in spike-specific CD8+ and CD4+ T cell responses was reportedly seen after vaccination. Similar non-spike TCR breadth was seen in vaccine and placebo recipients. It was vaccine recipients, not placebo recipients, who had the higher spike-specific TCR breadth.

Germline V gene lookup returns CDR1 SGHAT and CDR2 FQNNGV. This CDR3 comprises 16 residues. V was pared by 3 bases and J by 0 bases, with 14 bases between. Clones were read by immunoSEQ multiplex PCR, and TCRdb kept only the in-frame ones, dropping some. Of roughly 150,000 clones in the sample, around 86% were seen once. The TCR was taken from a human donor who had recovered from COVID-19. Sequencing was performed on peripheral blood, taken after recovery from COVID-19. The chain links TRBV11-2 to TRBJ2-5; perhaps TRBD2 as D (5 bases). DNA of the CDR3: TGTGCCAGCAGCTTCCTCCGGCCGGAGGACCAAGAGACCCAGTACTTC. Translation: CASSFLRPEDQETQYF.